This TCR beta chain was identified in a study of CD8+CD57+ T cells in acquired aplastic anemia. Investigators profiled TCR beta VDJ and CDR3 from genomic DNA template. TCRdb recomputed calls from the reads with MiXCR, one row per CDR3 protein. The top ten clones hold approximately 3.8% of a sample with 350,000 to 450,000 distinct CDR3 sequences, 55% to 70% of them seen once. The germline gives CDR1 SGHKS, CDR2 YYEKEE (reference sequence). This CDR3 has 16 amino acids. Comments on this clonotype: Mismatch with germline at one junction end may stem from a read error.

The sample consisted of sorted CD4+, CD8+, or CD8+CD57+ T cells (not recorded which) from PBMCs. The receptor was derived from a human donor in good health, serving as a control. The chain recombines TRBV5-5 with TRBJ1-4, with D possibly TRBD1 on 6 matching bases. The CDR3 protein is CASSLTGDIPQGKLFF. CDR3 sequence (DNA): TGTGCCAGCAGCTTGACGGGGGACATCCCTCAAGGGAAACTGTTCTTT.